Reported below is one T cell receptor (beta chain). Its antigen is not identified. Per sample, reverse transcription was split into eight reactions. UMIs incorporating a 6-nucleotide sample barcode were appended by means of template switching. TCRdb reprocessed the 5' RACE reads; each CDR3 protein has one entry and no DNA is given. This repertoire includes 80,000 or so distinct CDR3 sequences. The sample belongs to a study of monozygotic twins with inflammatory bowel disease. Broader study findings: Patient repertoires may have gained variability from differing immunosuppressive treatments. None of the different T cell subtypes could be distinguished from one another.

Per germline, CDR1 SGHVS and CDR2 FNYEAQ. The CDR3 spans 14 residues. The clonotype originates from a human donor with ulcerative colitis or Crohn's disease, or a healthy co-twin of an affected twin (not recorded which). V and J are TRBV7-6 and TRBJ2-2; TCRdb lists TRBD2, though no DNA is available to test this call. The source material was blood. CDR3: CASGGEMNTGELFF.